The 16 T cell receptor beta chains presented below share a single source sample, sequenced in a study of cytomegalovirus exposure and HLA in healthy donors (dated by TCRdb to about 2017). The library was produced with the immunoSEQ multiplex PCR assay. The multiplex PCR relied on a mix of 60 forward primers for TCR Vbeta segments and 13 reverse primers for TCR Jbeta segments. TCRdb provides this immuneACCESS table in a form limited to in-frame rearrangements. Some clones are lacking; in checked studies, under half of them reflect an unresolved V gene, and why the rest are absent is not known. The sample contains under 200,000 clones, around 80% of them found a single time. Jointly, the top ten make up more than 5.5% of the sample. The sample comprised PBMCs. These receptors were collected from a man aged 40-49 years in good health and CMV-seronegative.

This clone was detected only a few times. The chain uses TRBV10-3 and TRBJ1-1; D is possibly TRBD1 (6 bases). Germline CDR1 reads ENHRY; CDR2 reads SYGVKD. This CDR3 has 13 amino acids. V was trimmed by 10 bases and J by 1 base, leaving 13 bases between them. The CDR3 here is CATEDRPNTEAFF. CDR3 sequence (DNA): TGTGCCACTGAGGACAGACCGAACACTGAAGCTTTCTTT.

V usage is TRBV7-8 and J usage is TRBJ1-2; 10 positions agree with TRBD1. This CDR3 spans 16 amino acids. Trimming took 1 base from V and 4 from J; bases not matched to a gene: 6. CDR1 and CDR2 (germline): SGHVS, FQNEAQ. The CDR3 DNA sequence: TGTGCCAGCAGCTTAGGGGGGGACAGGGGAGCCTATGGCTACACCTTC. It is translated as CASSLGGDRGAYGYTF.

This clone was counted once. This sequence joins TRBV6-1 and TRBJ2-2; 7 bases fit TRBD1. CDR3 length: 14 amino acids. The germline gives CDR1 MNHNS, CDR2 SASEGT. Trimming cost V 3 bases and J 5 bases; bases outside gene matches: 3. The CDR3 nucleotides are TGTGCCAGCAGTGAGACAGGGTGGACCGGGGAGCTGTTTTTT. Its translation is CASSETGWTGELFF.

In nucleotides, the CDR3 is TGTGCCAGCAGACCGGGACTAGCAGGGGAGACCCAGTACTTC. Its protein is CASRPGLAGETQYF. The chain uses TRBV27 and TRBJ2-5, with 9 bases matching TRBD2. The CDR3 totals 14 residues. Losses at the gene ends were 6 bases for V and 5 bases for J; bases not matched to a gene: 7. Germline V CDR1 and CDR2: MNHEY, SMNVEV (reference sequence).

The chain employs TRBV23-1 and TRBJ2-1; the match to TRBD2 covers 12 bases. Being an ORF, TRBV23-1 has a function that is uncertain. The CDR3 extends over 17 amino acids. After removal of 2 bases from V and 12 bases from J, the junction contained 14 bases not matched to a gene. CDR3 in DNA: TGCGCCAGCAGTCAACGGAGACTAGCGGGAGAATATACGGGGCAGTTCTTC. Translation: CASSQRRLAGEYTGQFF.

The V gene is TRBV5-1, the J gene TRBJ2-3; a possible D gene is TRBD1 (6 bases). Germline lookup yields CDR1 SGHRS and CDR2 YFSETQ. CDR3 length: 16 residues. Trimming took 4 bases from V and 0 from J, leaving 15 bases between them. This CDR3 is CASSLRDNPSTDTQYF. The CDR3 DNA follows: TGCGCCAGCAGCCTTAGGGACAACCCTAGCACAGATACGCAGTATTTT.

This chain uses TRBV7-2 with TRBJ1-1; possible D gene TRBD1, 6 bases. The V end was cut by 7 bases, the J end by 4 bases, with 13 bases between. The germline CDR1 and CDR2 sequences are SGHTA and FQGNSA. The CDR3 contains 13 residues. The CDR3 bases are TGTGCCAGCACCAGACAGGCTGGCACTGAAGCTTTCTTT. Encoded protein: CASTRQAGTEAFF.

As regards this clone: Other nucleotide sequences from this sample produce the same CDR3. V usage is TRBV19 and J usage is TRBJ1-5, with D possibly matching TRBD1 (5 bases). V was trimmed by 2 bases and J by 0 bases, leaving 8 bases between them. This CDR3 contains 15 residues. CDR1 LNHDA and CDR2 SQIVND come from the germline V gene (reference sequence). CDR3 sequence (DNA): TGTGCCAGTAGTATACAGGGCGATAGCAATCAGCCCCAGCATTTT. It is translated as CASSIQGDSNQPQHF.

This clone has just a few counts. The chain uses TRBV19 and TRBJ2-7; the match to TRBD2 covers 8 bases. The CDR3 is 15 residues long. CDR1 LNHDA and CDR2 SQIVND come from the germline V gene (reference sequence). The junction had 7 bases not matched to a gene; V was cut back by 3 bases and J by 3 bases. In DNA form, the CDR3 reads TGTGCCAGTAGTATTTTCGGGGGGGTAGGCTACGAGCAGTACTTC. Translated: CASSIFGGVGYEQYF. Drawing the rest from reference TRBV19 and TRBJ2-7, the complete variable domain is DGGITQSPKYLFRKEGQNVTLSCEQNLNHDAMYWYRQDPGQGLRLIYYSQIVNDFQKGDIAEGYSVSREKKESFPLTVTSAQKNPTAFYLCASSIFGGVGYEQYFGPGTRLTVT.

The chain's CDR3 is CSVGGGGSSYEQYF. For the CDR3, the DNA is TGCAGCGTTGGAGGGGGGGGAAGCTCCTACGAGCAGTACTTC. The gene calls are TRBV29-1 and TRBJ2-7; tentatively, D is TRBD2 (7 bases). V was cut by 4 bases and J by 0 bases, with 13 bases left in between. The length of the CDR3 is 14 residues. Germline V gene sequence: CDR1 SQVTM, CDR2 ANQGSEA.

V usage is TRBV7-2 and J usage is TRBJ2-5, with TRBD2 matching over 9 bases. Germline trimming cut 5 bases from V and 0 bases from J; bases unmatched to any gene: 10. The CDR3 contains 17 residues. Per germline, CDR1 SGHTA and CDR2 FQGNSA. This CDR3 is CASSPGGAGGDQETQYF. In DNA, the CDR3 is TGTGCCAGCAGCCCCGGGGGGGCGGGGGGGGACCAAGAGACCCAGTACTTC.

The chain has TRBV4-3 and TRBJ2-1; 13 bases agree with TRBD2. Germline CDR1 LGHNA, CDR2 YSLEER. This CDR3 is 17 amino acids long. V lost 2 bases, J lost 5 bases, and 6 bases stayed unmatched. This CDR3 is CASSQPSGTSGNNEQFF. In DNA form, the CDR3 reads TGCGCCAGCAGCCAACCCTCCGGGACTAGCGGGAACAATGAGCAGTTCTTC.

Only a few counts were recorded for this clone. V gene TRBV7-2 combines with J gene TRBJ1-4; 7 positions agree with TRBD1. Germline CDR1 is SGHTA and CDR2 is FQGNSA. There are 15 residues in the CDR3. Unmatched junction bases numbered 4, after V lost 2 bases and J lost 4 bases. The CDR3 nucleotides read TGTGCCAGCAGCTTATTCACAGGGGTTAATGAAAAACTGTTTTTT. Translation: CASSLFTGVNEKLFF.

The chain joins TRBV30 to TRBJ2-5, with TRBD1 matching 9 bases. TRBJ2-7 matches the DNA end more closely, so the J call is doubtful. In germline, CDR1 is GTSNPN, CDR2 SVGIG (reference sequence). The length of the CDR3 is 14 residues. CDR3 residues: CAWASGTGPYEQYF. In nucleotides, the CDR3 is TGTGCCTGGGCTTCCGGGACAGGGCCATACGAGCAGTACTTC.

The chain carries TRBV9 and TRBJ1-5; TRBD1 matches 8 bases. The V segment lost 0 bases and the J segment 7 bases; nucleotides outside the gene matches: 6. The germline V gene has CDR1 SGDLS and CDR2 YYNGEE. The CDR3 totals 15 residues. The CDR3 reads CASSVGGQGNQPQHF. CDR3 bases: TGTGCCAGCAGCGTAGGTGGACAGGGTAACCAGCCCCAGCATTTT.

The gene calls are TRBV7-2 and TRBJ2-2; TRBD1 agrees at 8 bases. Trimming removed 5 bases from V and 3 bases from J; junction bases left unmatched: 8. This CDR3 spans 16 amino acids. The germline V gene encodes CDR1 SGHTA and CDR2 FQGNSA. As DNA, the CDR3 is TGTGCCAGCAGCCCTCGACAGGGGCCCGACACCGGGGAGCTGTTTTTT. Translated, it gives CASSPRQGPDTGELFF.